These 17 T cell receptor beta chains were all obtained from the same sample, sequenced in a study of post-analysis software for immune sequencing data. The antigens of these receptors remain unknown. Whole-study findings and limits: Patients had higher frequencies than controls of five or six TRBV segments, including TRBV5-6, TRBV5-1 and TRBV20-1.

Libraries were made from TCR beta cDNA, and they carried unique molecular identifiers. TCRdb reprocessed the PCR reads via MiXCR and lists one record per CDR3 protein. The data show roughly 570,000 distinct CDR3 sequences, 34% seen once. Sequences were obtained from blood. Every receptor here comes from a girl between 2 and 17 years old with multiple sclerosis.

This chain links TRBV6-5 with TRBJ2-1; TRBD1 agrees at 9 bases. The CDR3 length is 14 residues. The ends lost 2 bases at V and 8 bases at J; junction bases unmatched: 4. The germline gives CDR1 MNHEY, CDR2 SVGAGI. The CDR3 region has the DNA TGTGCCAGCAGTTACCCCACAGGGGGCGATGAGCAGTTCTTC. This codes for CASSYPTGGDEQFF.

This clonotype has a handful of counts. The chain has TRBV12-3 or TRBV12-4 and TRBJ1-6; no clear D gene. The ends were cut back, 4 bases at V and 7 bases at J, with 11 bases in the middle. The CDR3 runs 14 residues. CDR3 sequence (DNA): TGTGCCAGCAGTTCCGGTGCCAGAAATTCACCCCTCCACTTT. This sequence encodes CASSSGARNSPLHF.

The rearrangement joins TRBV5-6 to TRBJ2-3; the D call may be TRBD1 or TRBD2 (6 bases each). Trimming took off 4 bases at V and 1 base at J, with 19 bases between the two ends. Germline V gene sequence: CDR1 SGHDT, CDR2 YYEEEE. The CDR3 runs to 17 residues. In DNA form, the CDR3 reads TGTGCCAGCAGCCCGGGACTTTGGGGGGCCGGCACAGATACGCAGTATTTT. Its protein product is CASSPGLWGAGTDTQYF.

This clonotype was counted only a few times. The J gene is TRBJ1-2, the V gene TRBV29-1; TRBD1 might be the D (5 bases). The V gene's germline CDR1 is SQVTM and CDR2 ANQGSEA. The CDR3 contains 14 residues. Trimming took off 3 bases at V and 4 bases at J, with 15 bases between the two ends. The CDR3 region is CSVEFQGPFYGYTF. The CDR3, as DNA: TGCAGCGTTGAGTTTCAGGGACCTTTCTATGGCTACACCTTC.

This clonotype was observed a handful of times. The gene calls are TRBV7-3 and TRBJ1-2, with 7 bases identical to TRBD1. CDR1 is SGHTA, CDR2 FQGTGA, per germline. CDR3 length: 13 residues. V lost 5 bases and J lost 8; bases outside the gene matches: 8. The CDR3 sequence: CASSETGADGYTF. CDR3 DNA sequence: TGTGCCAGCAGCGAAACAGGGGCGGACGGCTACACCTTC.

The sample holds a few counts of this clonotype. This chain connects TRBV5-1 to TRBJ2-1; tentatively, D is TRBD2 (5 bases). The CDR3 covers 11 residues. Germline CDR1 SGHRS, CDR2 YFSETQ. The germline V and J ends were trimmed by 6 bases and 12 bases, with 13 bases remaining between them. DNA for the CDR3: TGCGCCAGCACCCGAAATGGAGGGCAGTTCTTC. Protein sequence: CASTRNGGQFF.

This clonotype was seen a few times. The V gene is TRBV2, the J gene TRBJ2-1, with unresolved D. Germline V gene lookup returns CDR1 SNHLY and CDR2 FYNNEI. V was shortened by 5 bases and J by 6 bases, with 8 bases between the two germline ends. The CDR3 has 12 residues. CDR3 loop: CASSLDVNEQFF. The CDR3 DNA sequence: TGTGCCAGCAGTTTGGACGTCAATGAGCAGTTCTTC.

This chain connects TRBV7-9 to TRBJ2-3; perhaps D is TRBD1 or TRBD2 (6 bases each). CDR3 length: 14 residues. Trimming stripped 10 bases from V and 0 bases from J, with 14 bases between. Germline V gene sequence: CDR1 SEHNR, CDR2 FQNEAQ (reference sequence). CDR3 nucleotide sequence: TGTGCCACCCATTTAGGGGGGAGCACAGATACGCAGTATTTT. This gives the protein CATHLGGSTDTQYF. Based on the CDR3 plus reference TRBV7-9 and TRBJ2-3, the full variable domain is DTGVSQNPRHKITKRGQNVTFRCDPISEHNRLYWYRQTLGQGPEFLTYFQNEAQLEKSRLLSDRFSAERPKGSFSTLEIQRTEQGDSAMYLCATHLGGSTDTQYFGPGTRLTVL.

The rearrangement uses TRBV10-3 and TRBJ2-2; 10 bases fit TRBD2. Germline V gene sequence: CDR1 ENHRY, CDR2 SYGVKD. The CDR3 is made up of 16 amino acids. Losses at the gene ends were 3 bases for V and 6 bases for J; bases not matched to a gene: 7. CDR3 DNA sequence: TGTGCCATCAGTGATCTGAGCGGGGGGGCGCCCGGGGAGCTGTTTTTT. Translated, it gives CAISDLSGGAPGELFF.

This chain uses TRBV20-1 with TRBJ2-1, with 8 bases identical to TRBD2. The J segment lost 5 bases and the V segment lost 0 bases, leaving 6 bases of the junction unmatched. The CDR3 runs to 15 residues. Germline V lookup: CDR1 DFQATT, CDR2 SNEGSKA (reference sequence). The DNA for the CDR3 is TGCAGTGCTAGAGATTTGCGGGGGGATAACAATGAGCAGTTCTTC. It encodes CSARDLRGDNNEQFF.

This clonotype has just a few counts. This chain uses TRBV5-1 with TRBJ1-2, with 8 bases matching TRBD1. This CDR3 region has 15 residues. V lost 3 bases to trimming and J lost 8 bases; unmatched junction nucleotides: 12. The germline V gene encodes CDR1 SGHRS and CDR2 YFSETQ. CDR3 protein: CASSSPGQGRAGYTF. The CDR3 DNA sequence: TGCGCCAGCAGCTCCCCAGGACAGGGAAGGGCCGGCTACACCTTC.

V gene TRBV3-1 combines with J gene TRBJ2-5; the match to TRBD2 covers 7 bases. V lost 1 base and J lost 5; bases outside the gene matches: 7. The CDR3 extends over 15 amino acids. From germline, CDR1 is LGHDT and CDR2 YNNKEL (reference sequence). The CDR3 DNA reads as TGTGCCAGCAGCCAAGTCGGACTAGGAGGGGAGACCCAGTACTTC. It translates to CASSQVGLGGETQYF.

The chain employs TRBV9 and TRBJ2-4; D is unresolved. The germline V gene encodes CDR1 SGDLS and CDR2 YYNGEE. The CDR3 sequence is 14 residues long. The V end was cut by 0 bases, the J end by 8 bases, with 12 bases between. The DNA of the CDR3 is TGTGCCAGCAGCGTAGATACCCCGGTGGACATTCAGTACTTC. Amino acid sequence: CASSVDTPVDIQYF.

This chain links TRBV5-1 with TRBJ2-1; maybe TRBD2 (6 bases). V was clipped by 4 bases and J by 5 bases, with 19 bases between them. This CDR3 region has 16 residues. Germline V gene lookup returns CDR1 SGHRS and CDR2 YFSETQ. CDR3 nucleotides: TGCGCCAGCAGCGCCGCGGGGACTCGCCTGGACAATGAGCAGTTCTTC. Translated, it gives CASSAAGTRLDNEQFF.

In this sample, this clonotype turned up a few times. A read error may account for a junction end that differs from germline. CDR3 nucleotides: TGTGCCAGCAGTCCCACAGTGAGAACAGATATGCAGTATTTT. It encodes CASSPTVRTDMQYF. The chain combines TRBV12-3 or TRBV12-4 with TRBJ2-3; no clear D gene. CDR3 length: 14 amino acids.

This clonotype was counted a few times. This chain uses TRBV6-6 with TRBJ2-7, with 9 bases fitting TRBD1. J lost 9 bases, V lost 6 bases, and 12 bases had no gene match. The V gene's germline CDR1 is MNHNY and CDR2 SVGAGI (reference sequence). The length of the CDR3 is 14 residues. CDR3 in amino acids: CASRGTGGPPGQYF. The CDR3 DNA is TGTGCCAGCAGGGGAACAGGGGGCCCCCCGGGGCAGTACTTC.

V gene TRBV29-1 combines with J gene TRBJ2-5; the match to TRBD1 covers 7 bases. With 7 bases clipped from V and 1 base from J, the junction kept 6 bases outside the gene matches. Germline V CDR1 and CDR2: SQVTM, ANQGSEA. The length of the CDR3 is 13 residues. CDR3 sequence: CSAGDSLQETQYF. The CDR3 DNA reads as TGCAGCGCCGGGGACAGCCTCCAAGAGACCCAGTACTTC.